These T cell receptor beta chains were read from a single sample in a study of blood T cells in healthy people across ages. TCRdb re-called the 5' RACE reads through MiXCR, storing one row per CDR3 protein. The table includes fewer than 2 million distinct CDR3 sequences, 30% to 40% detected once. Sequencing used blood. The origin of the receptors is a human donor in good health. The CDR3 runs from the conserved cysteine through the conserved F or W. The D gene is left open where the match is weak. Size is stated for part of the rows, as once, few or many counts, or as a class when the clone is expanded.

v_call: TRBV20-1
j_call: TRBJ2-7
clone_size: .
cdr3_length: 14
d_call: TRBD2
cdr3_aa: CSAVPNRDYLAQYF
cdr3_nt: TGCAGTGCCGTCCCGAATAGGGACTACCTGGCGCAGTACTTC

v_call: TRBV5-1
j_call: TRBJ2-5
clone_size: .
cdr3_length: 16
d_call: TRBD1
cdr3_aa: CASSPRYGQGAETQYF
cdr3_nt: TGCGCCAGCAGCCCGCGATATGGACAGGGGGCGGAGACCCAGTACTTC

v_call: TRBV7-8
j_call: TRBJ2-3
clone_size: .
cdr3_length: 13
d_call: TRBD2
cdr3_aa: CASISGGLDTQYF
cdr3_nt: TGTGCCAGCATCTCGGGGGGGCTAGATACGCAGTATTTT

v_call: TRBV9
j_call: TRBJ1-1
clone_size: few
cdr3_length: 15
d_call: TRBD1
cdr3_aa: CASSVAGDRDAEAFF
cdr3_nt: TGTGCCAGCAGCGTAGCCGGGGACAGGGATGCTGAAGCTTTCTTT

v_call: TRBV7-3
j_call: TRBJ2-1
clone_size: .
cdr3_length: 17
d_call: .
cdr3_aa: CASSFLGSGGELNEQFF
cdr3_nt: TGTGCCAGCAGCTTCTTGGGCTCCGGCGGGGAACTCAATGAGCAGTTCTTC

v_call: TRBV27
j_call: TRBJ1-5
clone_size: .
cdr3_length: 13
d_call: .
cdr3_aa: CASGTEPYQPQHF
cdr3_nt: TGTGCCAGCGGCACAGAACCCTATCAGCCCCAGCATTTT

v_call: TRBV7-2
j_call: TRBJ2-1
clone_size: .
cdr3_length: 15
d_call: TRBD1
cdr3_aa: CASTRSGQINNEQFF
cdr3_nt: TGTGCCAGCACCAGATCGGGACAGATTAACAATGAGCAGTTCTTC

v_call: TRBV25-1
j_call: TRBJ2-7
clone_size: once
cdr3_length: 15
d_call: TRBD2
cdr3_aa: CASSDPSGASYEQYF
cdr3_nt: TGTGCCAGCAGTGATCCTAGCGGGGCCTCCTACGAGCAGTACTTC

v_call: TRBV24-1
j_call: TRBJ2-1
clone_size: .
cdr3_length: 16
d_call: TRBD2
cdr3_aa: CATSDLDGGAGNEQFF
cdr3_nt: TGTGCCACCAGTGACTTGGACGGGGGGGCCGGTAATGAGCAGTTCTTC

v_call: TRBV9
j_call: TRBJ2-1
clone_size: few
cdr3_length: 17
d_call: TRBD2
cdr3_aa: CASSIGLAGGVYNEQFF
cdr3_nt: TGTGCCAGCAGCATAGGACTAGCGGGGGGGGTATACAATGAGCAGTTCTTC

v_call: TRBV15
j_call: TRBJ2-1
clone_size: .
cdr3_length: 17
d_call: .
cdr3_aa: CATSSIRGGAWVNEQFF
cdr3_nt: TGTGCCACCAGCAGCATCAGGGGGGGTGCCTGGGTCAATGAGCAGTTCTTC

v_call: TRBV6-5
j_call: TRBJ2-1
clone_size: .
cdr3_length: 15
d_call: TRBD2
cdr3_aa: CASRHPSGGINEQFF
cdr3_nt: TGTGCCAGCAGGCATCCTAGCGGGGGGATAAATGAGCAGTTCTTC

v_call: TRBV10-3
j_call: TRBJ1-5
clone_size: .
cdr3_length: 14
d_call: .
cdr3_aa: CAISEARGNQPQHF
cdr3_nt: TGTGCCATCAGTGAGGCCAGGGGCAATCAGCCCCAGCATTTT

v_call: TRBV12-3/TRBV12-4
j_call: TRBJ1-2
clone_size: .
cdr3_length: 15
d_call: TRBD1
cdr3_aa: CASSPIETGSRGYTF
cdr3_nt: TGTGCCAGCAGTCCCATAGAGACAGGGTCAAGGGGCTACACCTTC

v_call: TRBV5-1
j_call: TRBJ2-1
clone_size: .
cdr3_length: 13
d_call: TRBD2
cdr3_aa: CASSPREGGEQFF
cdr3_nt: TGCGCCAGCAGCCCGCGGGAGGGCGGCGAGCAGTTCTTC

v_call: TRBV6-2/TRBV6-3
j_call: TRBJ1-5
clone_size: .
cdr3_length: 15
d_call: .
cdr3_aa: CASYEGGSSNQPQHF
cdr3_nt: TGTGCCAGCTATGAGGGGGGATCTAGCAATCAGCCCCAGCATTTT

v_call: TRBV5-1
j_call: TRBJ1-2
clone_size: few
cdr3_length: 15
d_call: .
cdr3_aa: CASSLFGGWSEGYTF
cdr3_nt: TGCGCCAGCAGCTTGTTCGGGGGGTGGTCGGAGGGCTACACCTTC

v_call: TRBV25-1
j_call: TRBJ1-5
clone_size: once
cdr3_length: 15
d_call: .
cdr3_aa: CASSEWGTGNQPQHF
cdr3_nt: TGTGCCAGCAGTGAATGGGGTACAGGGAATCAGCCCCAGCATTTT